This is a list of T cell receptor beta chains from one sample in a study of shared clonotypes between healthy human individuals. Some clones are missing from TCRdb's copy, which holds only in-frame ones; the method was immunoSEQ multiplex PCR. Of around 1.1 million clones listed, approximately 78% are singletons. The specimen was memory CD4+ T cells from PBMCs. The receptors here all came from a man aged 18 to 30 in good health. Some clones in this sample may be carry-over from other donors' samples. The CDR3 runs from the conserved cysteine through the conserved F or W. The D gene is left open where the match is weak. The size field is filled for only some rows; it gives once, few, many or a size class.

clone size: NA; J gene: TRBJ2-7; CDR3 length: 11; V gene: TRBV29-1; D gene: TRBD1; CDR3 DNA: TGCAGCGTGGCACAGGGGTACGAGCAGTACTTC; CDR3 protein: CSVAQGYEQYF
clone size: NA; J gene: TRBJ1-2; CDR3 length: 14; V gene: TRBV27; D gene: TRBD1; CDR3 DNA: TGTGCCAGCAGATTACAGGGGGTAGACTATGGCTACACCTTC; CDR3 protein: CASRLQGVDYGYTF
clone size: NA; J gene: TRBJ2-1; CDR3 length: 15; V gene: TRBV2; D gene: NA; CDR3 DNA: TGTGCCAGCACTGACCGGGACTCCTCCTACAATGAGCAGTTCTTC; CDR3 protein: CASTDRDSSYNEQFF
clone size: NA; J gene: TRBJ2-1; CDR3 length: 16; V gene: TRBV18; D gene: TRBD2; CDR3 DNA: TGTGCCAGCTCACCCCTAGCTAGCGGGAGGTTGAATGAGCAGTTCTTC; CDR3 protein: CASSPLASGRLNEQFF
clone size: NA; J gene: TRBJ1-2; CDR3 length: 13; V gene: TRBV28; D gene: NA; CDR3 DNA: TGTGCCAGCAGTTCAAATCGGCGATATGGCTACACCTTC; CDR3 protein: CASSSNRRYGYTF
clone size: NA; J gene: TRBJ2-7; CDR3 length: 15; V gene: TRBV18; D gene: TRBD1; CDR3 DNA: TGTGCCAGCTCACCGGCCGGGACAGGGGCCGACGAGCAGTACTTC; CDR3 protein: CASSPAGTGADEQYF
clone size: NA; J gene: TRBJ2-7; CDR3 length: 16; V gene: TRBV11-2; D gene: TRBD2; CDR3 DNA: TGTGCCAGCAGCACCGCTAGCGGGAGTACGACCTACGAGCAGTACTTC; CDR3 protein: CASSTASGSTTYEQYF
clone size: many; J gene: TRBJ2-3; CDR3 length: 15; V gene: TRBV6-6; D gene: TRBD2; CDR3 DNA: TGTGCCAGCAGTTACCTAGCGGGAGGTGGAGATACGCAGTATTTT; CDR3 protein: CASSYLAGGGDTQYF
clone size: NA; J gene: TRBJ2-7; CDR3 length: 14; V gene: TRBV6-6; D gene: NA; CDR3 DNA: TGTGCCAGCAGTTACCCCGGGACTCGCTACGAGCAGTACTTC; CDR3 protein: CASSYPGTRYEQYF
clone size: NA; J gene: TRBJ2-7; CDR3 length: 14; V gene: TRBV28; D gene: TRBD2; CDR3 DNA: TGTGCCAGCAGTCTGACTAGCGGAACCTACGAGCAGTACTTC; CDR3 protein: CASSLTSGTYEQYF
clone size: NA; J gene: TRBJ2-5; CDR3 length: 15; V gene: TRBV5-8; D gene: TRBD2; CDR3 DNA: TGTGCCAGCAGCCCCGGGACTAACAACCAAGAGACCCAGTACTTC; CDR3 protein: CASSPGTNNQETQYF
clone size: NA; J gene: TRBJ1-2; CDR3 length: 15; V gene: TRBV5-6; D gene: NA; CDR3 DNA: TGTGCCAGCAGCGGGGCCCCAGGCAATAACTATGGCTACACCTTC; CDR3 protein: CASSGAPGNNYGYTF
clone size: few; J gene: TRBJ2-5; CDR3 length: 11; V gene: TRBV30; D gene: NA; CDR3 DNA: TGTGCCTGGGGGGGGATAGGGACCCAGTACTTC; CDR3 protein: CAWGGIGTQYF
clone size: NA; J gene: TRBJ2-7; CDR3 length: 15; V gene: TRBV27; D gene: TRBD1; CDR3 DNA: TGTGCCAGCAGTTATAGGCCAGGGGGCTCTTACGAGCAGTACTTC; CDR3 protein: CASSYRPGGSYEQYF
clone size: NA; J gene: TRBJ1-5; CDR3 length: 13; V gene: TRBV30; D gene: NA; CDR3 DNA: TGTGCCTGGAGCATAGGGGTTGGTCAGCCCCAGCATTTT; CDR3 protein: CAWSIGVGQPQHF
clone size: NA; J gene: TRBJ1-5; CDR3 length: 16; V gene: TRBV5-4; D gene: NA; CDR3 DNA: TGTGCCAGCAGCTTGGGAAGACATGCGTCCGATCAGCCCCAGCATTTT; CDR3 protein: CASSLGRHASDQPQHF
clone size: NA; J gene: TRBJ2-5; CDR3 length: 19; V gene: TRBV5-1; D gene: TRBD2; CDR3 DNA: TGCGCCAGCAGCTTGGGCCTAGCGGGACTCAAGGGACGCCAAGAGACCCAGTACTTC; CDR3 protein: CASSLGLAGLKGRQETQYF
clone size: NA; J gene: TRBJ1-2; CDR3 length: 12; V gene: TRBV28; D gene: NA; CDR3 DNA: TGTGCCAGCGCCGGGGGGGGGCATGGCTACACCTTC; CDR3 protein: CASAGGGHGYTF
clone size: NA; J gene: TRBJ1-2; CDR3 length: 14; V gene: TRBV5-6; D gene: NA; CDR3 DNA: TGTGCCAGCAGCTTGGTGGTGAGCGACTATGGCTACACCTTC; CDR3 protein: CASSLVVSDYGYTF
clone size: NA; J gene: TRBJ1-1; CDR3 length: 16; V gene: TRBV28; D gene: NA; CDR3 DNA: TGTGCCAGCAGCAGCCGACCAGGCCCCGGGAACACTGAAGCTTTCTTT; CDR3 protein: CASSSRPGPGNTEAFF
clone size: NA; J gene: TRBJ1-5; CDR3 length: 12; V gene: TRBV28; D gene: NA; CDR3 DNA: TGTGCCAGCGGGGGTGGCAATCAGCCCCAGCATTTT; CDR3 protein: CASGGGNQPQHF
clone size: NA; J gene: TRBJ2-5; CDR3 length: 13; V gene: TRBV7-9; D gene: TRBD2; CDR3 DNA: TGTGCCAGCAGCTTCTGGGGGGGAGAGACCCAGTACTTC; CDR3 protein: CASSFWGGETQYF
clone size: few; J gene: TRBJ1-1; CDR3 length: 12; V gene: TRBV9; D gene: NA; CDR3 DNA: TGTGCCAGCAGCCCGGCAGGGATGGAGGCTTTCTTT; CDR3 protein: CASSPAGMEAFF
clone size: once; J gene: TRBJ2-7; CDR3 length: 15; V gene: TRBV2; D gene: TRBD2; CDR3 DNA: TGTGCCAGCAGTCTACCCGGGACTAGCGGGGACGAGCAGTACTTC; CDR3 protein: CASSLPGTSGDEQYF
clone size: few; J gene: TRBJ2-1; CDR3 length: 15; V gene: TRBV6-1; D gene: TRBD1; CDR3 DNA: TGTGCCAGCAGTGAAACCGGGACAGACTACAATGAGCAGTTCTTC; CDR3 protein: CASSETGTDYNEQFF
clone size: NA; J gene: TRBJ1-2; CDR3 length: 14; V gene: TRBV6-5; D gene: NA; CDR3 DNA: TGTGCCAGCAGTTCAGGGCAGGAGGTGGGAGGCTACACCTTC; CDR3 protein: CASSSGQEVGGYTF
clone size: NA; J gene: TRBJ1-1; CDR3 length: 12; V gene: TRBV28; D gene: TRBD1; CDR3 DNA: TGTGCCAGCAGGGGACAGCCGAGTTTTGCTTTCTTT; CDR3 protein: CASRGQPSFAFF
clone size: NA; J gene: TRBJ2-1; CDR3 length: 15; V gene: TRBV5-4; D gene: NA; CDR3 DNA: TGTGCCAGCAGCTTGGCGACGGGAGCGGTGAATGAGCAGTTCTTC; CDR3 protein: CASSLATGAVNEQFF
clone size: NA; J gene: TRBJ2-3; CDR3 length: 15; V gene: TRBV5-1; D gene: NA; CDR3 DNA: TGCGCCAGCAGCTACCGTCCTACTAGCACAGATACGCAGTATTTT; CDR3 protein: CASSYRPTSTDTQYF
clone size: NA; J gene: TRBJ2-1; CDR3 length: 15; V gene: TRBV28; D gene: NA; CDR3 DNA: TGTGCCAGCAGCCCCCTTCCCGGGACATACAATGAGCAGTTCTTC; CDR3 protein: CASSPLPGTYNEQFF
clone size: few; J gene: TRBJ2-3; CDR3 length: 18; V gene: TRBV5-1; D gene: TRBD2; CDR3 DNA: TGCGCCAGCAGCTTGGCCGCGTCGGCTAGCGGTATCACAGATACGCAGTATTTT; CDR3 protein: CASSLAASASGITDTQYF
clone size: NA; J gene: TRBJ2-7; CDR3 length: 16; V gene: TRBV28; D gene: NA; CDR3 DNA: TGTGCCAGCAGTTCCTCAGGCGCGGTCCGCTCCTACGAGCAGTACTTC; CDR3 protein: CASSSSGAVRSYEQYF
clone size: NA; J gene: TRBJ2-7; CDR3 length: 16; V gene: TRBV28; D gene: TRBD2; CDR3 DNA: TGTGCCAGCAGCACAAGATGGACTAGCGGGAGGCTCGAGCAGTACTTC; CDR3 protein: CASSTRWTSGRLEQYF
clone size: NA; J gene: TRBJ2-1; CDR3 length: 15; V gene: TRBV10-3; D gene: TRBD2; CDR3 DNA: TGTGCCATCAGTGACATGACTAGCAATGCCCCTGAGCAGTTCTTC; CDR3 protein: CAISDMTSNAPEQFF
clone size: NA; J gene: TRBJ1-5; CDR3 length: 16; V gene: TRBV28; D gene: NA; CDR3 DNA: TGTGCCAGCAGATCTGGCGGGGGGGAAGGGAATCAGCCCCAGCATTTT; CDR3 protein: CASRSGGGEGNQPQHF
clone size: NA; J gene: TRBJ1-5; CDR3 length: 15; V gene: TRBV7-9; D gene: NA; CDR3 DNA: TGTGCCAGCAGCGGAGGGGGTCGGGGCAATCAGCCCCAGCATTTT; CDR3 protein: CASSGGGRGNQPQHF
clone size: NA; J gene: TRBJ2-1; CDR3 length: 16; V gene: TRBV5-4; D gene: TRBD2; CDR3 DNA: TGTGCCAGCAGCCCAAGACTAGCGGGAGAATGGAATGAGCAGTTCTTC; CDR3 protein: CASSPRLAGEWNEQFF
clone size: NA; J gene: TRBJ2-3; CDR3 length: 16; V gene: TRBV2; D gene: TRBD1; CDR3 DNA: TGTGCCAGCAGTGATAGGTCAGGGGGAGACACAGATACGCAGTATTTT; CDR3 protein: CASSDRSGGDTDTQYF
clone size: NA; J gene: TRBJ2-7; CDR3 length: 13; V gene: TRBV19; D gene: NA; CDR3 DNA: TGTGCCAGTAGTAAAGGCGGAAACTACGAGCAGTACTTC; CDR3 protein: CASSKGGNYEQYF
clone size: NA; J gene: TRBJ1-1; CDR3 length: 15; V gene: TRBV6-5; D gene: TRBD1; CDR3 DNA: TGTGCCAGCAGTTACTTGGGGACAGGGGGCACTGAAGCTTTCTTT; CDR3 protein: CASSYLGTGGTEAFF
clone size: NA; J gene: TRBJ2-1; CDR3 length: 13; V gene: TRBV4-2; D gene: NA; CDR3 DNA: TGTGCCAGCAGCCCCGGTCCTGCGGTCGAGCAGTTCTTC; CDR3 protein: CASSPGPAVEQFF
clone size: NA; J gene: TRBJ1-1; CDR3 length: 15; V gene: TRBV9; D gene: NA; CDR3 DNA: TGTGCCAGCAGCCCTTGGGGGGCGATGGGCACTGAAGCTTTCTTT; CDR3 protein: CASSPWGAMGTEAFF
clone size: NA; J gene: TRBJ1-1; CDR3 length: 15; V gene: TRBV28; D gene: NA; CDR3 DNA: TGTGCCAGCAGGCTTCCGGGACTGATGAACACTGAAGCTTTCTTT; CDR3 protein: CASRLPGLMNTEAFF
clone size: NA; J gene: TRBJ2-7; CDR3 length: 14; V gene: TRBV29-1; D gene: NA; CDR3 DNA: TGCAGCGTCGTGGGGGGCAGGGACTCCTACGAGCAGTACTTC; CDR3 protein: CSVVGGRDSYEQYF
clone size: NA; J gene: TRBJ2-4; CDR3 length: 13; V gene: TRBV29-1; D gene: TRBD2; CDR3 DNA: TGCAGCGTTGAATCTCCCGGGAGGAACATTCAGTACTTC; CDR3 protein: CSVESPGRNIQYF